Below, one T cell receptor beta chain is given with its context. This sample is part of a study of blood T cell repertoires in COVID-19. Whole-study context: Sites in the United States, Italy and Spain provided acute and convalescent COVID-19 samples.

Original data processing: How many nucleated cells were present was estimated from reference gene primer amplification. Produced via immunoSEQ multiplex PCR; TCRdb's table is partial and in-frame only. V and J calls and clone size are given by that table; D and trimming were obtained from the DNA. The sample records 40,000 to 60,000 clones, around 80% being singletons. V was shortened by 5 bases and J by 0 bases, with 19 bases between the two germline ends. The CDR3 has 17 amino acids. Germline V gives CDR1 MNHEY, CDR2 SMNVEV (reference sequence). The sample taken for sequencing was peripheral blood. This clonotype originated in a man between 65 and 85 years old with acute or convalescent COVID-19. The rearrangement joins TRBV27 to TRBJ1-1, with a weak D call TRBD1 (6 bases). The CDR3 nucleotides are TGTGCCAGCAGTCCCCTTTACAGGGCCTCAATGAACACTGAAGCTTTCTTT. It is translated as CASSPLYRASMNTEAFF.